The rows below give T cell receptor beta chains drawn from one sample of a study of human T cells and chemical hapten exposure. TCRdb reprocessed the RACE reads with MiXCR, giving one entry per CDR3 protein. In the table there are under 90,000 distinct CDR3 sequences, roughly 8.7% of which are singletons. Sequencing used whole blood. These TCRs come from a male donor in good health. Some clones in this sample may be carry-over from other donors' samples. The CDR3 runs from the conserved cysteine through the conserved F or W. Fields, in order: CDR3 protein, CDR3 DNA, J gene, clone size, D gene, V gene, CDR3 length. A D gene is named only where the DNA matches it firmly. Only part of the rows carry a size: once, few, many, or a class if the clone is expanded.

CDR3: CSVEDLQGTQYF
DNA: TGCAGCGTTGAAGACCTTCAAGGGACCCAGTACTTC
J: TRBJ2-5
size: many
D: .
V: TRBV29-1
length: 12

CDR3: CASSPTGQGPLHF
DNA: TGTGCCAGCAGCCCTACCGGACAGGGCCCCCTCCACTTT
J: TRBJ1-6
size: many
D: TRBD1
V: TRBV6-5
length: 13

CDR3: CASSLVVSSNTEAFF
DNA: TGTGCCAGCAGTTTAGTGGTCAGTTCAAACACTGAAGCTTTCTTT
J: TRBJ1-1
size: few
D: .
V: TRBV12-3/TRBV12-4
length: 15

CDR3: CASSIRHSNQPQHF
DNA: TGTGCCAGCAGCATCCGACACAGCAATCAGCCCCAGCATTTT
J: TRBJ1-5
size: many
D: .
V: TRBV11-1
length: 14

CDR3: CASSLLSLTPNYGYTF
DNA: TGTGCCAGCAGCTTACTATCCCTCACGCCTAACTATGGCTACACCTTC
J: TRBJ1-2
size: few
D: .
V: TRBV7-9
length: 16

CDR3: CSAREHGTYNSPLHF
DNA: TGCAGTGCTAGAGAACACGGGACATATAATTCACCCCTCCACTTT
J: TRBJ1-6
size: few
D: .
V: TRBV20-1
length: 15

CDR3: CATSLARSYEQYF
DNA: TGTGCCACCAGCCTTGCGCGCTCCTACGAGCAGTACTTC
J: TRBJ2-7
size: few
D: .
V: TRBV15
length: 13

CDR3: CASSEAQVVYEQYF
DNA: TGTGCCAGCAGTGAAGCGCAGGTGGTCTACGAGCAGTACTTC
J: TRBJ2-7
size: few
D: .
V: TRBV6-1
length: 14

CDR3: CASSLGPGIGADTQYF
DNA: TGTGCCAGCAGCTTAGGCCCAGGGATCGGGGCAGATACGCAGTATTTT
J: TRBJ2-3
size: few
D: .
V: TRBV11-2
length: 16

CDR3: CAIRSSRSTDTQYF
DNA: TGTGCCATCAGGTCTAGCCGTAGCACAGATACGCAGTATTTT
J: TRBJ2-3
size: many
D: .
V: TRBV10-3
length: 14

CDR3: CSASRGYNEQFF
DNA: TGCAGTGCTAGTAGGGGCTACAATGAGCAGTTCTTC
J: TRBJ2-1
size: .
D: .
V: TRBV20-1
length: 12

CDR3: CASSMGGDSNQPQHF
DNA: TGTGCCAGTAGTATGGGAGGGGATAGCAATCAGCCCCAGCATTTT
J: TRBJ1-5
size: few
D: .
V: TRBV19
length: 15

CDR3: CSARDYYSGIASGEQFF
DNA: TGCAGTGCTAGAGATTATTATAGCGGAATTGCTTCCGGTGAGCAGTTCTTC
J: TRBJ2-1
size: few
D: .
V: TRBV20-1
length: 17

CDR3: CASSWGQVEGYTF
DNA: TGCGCCAGCAGCTGGGGACAGGTCGAGGGCTACACCTTC
J: TRBJ1-2
size: .
D: TRBD1
V: TRBV5-1
length: 13

CDR3: CAISDQPPPSSNEQFF
DNA: TGTGCCATCAGTGACCAACCCCCCCCTAGCAGCAATGAGCAGTTCTTC
J: TRBJ2-1
size: many
D: .
V: TRBV10-3
length: 16

CDR3: CSAPGTSGSSEQFF
DNA: TGCAGTGCACCCGGGACTAGCGGGAGTAGTGAGCAGTTCTTC
J: TRBJ2-1
size: many
D: TRBD2
V: TRBV20-1
length: 14

CDR3: CASRQTVRLATDTQYF
DNA: TGTGCCAGCAGACAGACAGTTCGCCTGGCGACAGATACGCAGTATTTT
J: TRBJ2-3
size: .
D: .
V: TRBV25-1
length: 16

CDR3: CASSGRGSESYNEQFF
DNA: TGTGCCAGCAGTGGTAGGGGCAGCGAGTCCTACAATGAGCAGTTCTTC
J: TRBJ2-1
size: few
D: .
V: TRBV2
length: 16

CDR3: CASSDRGTSGRYNEQFF
DNA: TGTGCCTCCAGTGATCGCGGAACTAGCGGGAGGTACAATGAGCAGTTCTTC
J: TRBJ2-1
size: .
D: TRBD2
V: TRBV24-1
length: 17

CDR3: CASSRVGGELFF
DNA: TGTGCCAGCAGCCGGGTGGGCGGGGAGCTGTTTTTT
J: TRBJ2-2
size: .
D: .
V: TRBV6-6
length: 12

CDR3: CASSRGDSRFPQETQYF
DNA: TGTGCCAGCAGCCGGGGGGACAGCCGGTTTCCCCAAGAGACCCAGTACTTC
J: TRBJ2-5
size: few
D: .
V: TRBV6-2/TRBV6-3
length: 17

CDR3: CASSSAPGEGPSVRVYEQYF
DNA: TGTGCCAGCAGCTCAGCCCCAGGGGAGGGGCCATCCGTCCGTGTTTACGAGCAGTACTTC
J: TRBJ2-7
size: .
D: .
V: TRBV7-9
length: 20

CDR3: CSARDGARSLINSPLHF
DNA: TGCAGTGCTAGAGATGGGGCCCGATCCCTTATTAATTCACCCCTCCACTTT
J: TRBJ1-6
size: few
D: .
V: TRBV20-1
length: 17

CDR3: CASSSFPREGTEAFF
DNA: TGCGCCAGCAGCTCGTTCCCGCGGGAGGGCACTGAAGCTTTCTTT
J: TRBJ1-1
size: .
D: .
V: TRBV5-1
length: 15

CDR3: CASSLSPDLNNYGYTF
DNA: TGTGCCAGCAGCTTAAGTCCAGACTTAAATAACTATGGCTACACCTTC
J: TRBJ1-2
size: few
D: .
V: TRBV7-9
length: 16

CDR3: CASSPDGATNEKLFF
DNA: TGTGCCAGCAGTCCGGACGGTGCAACTAATGAAAAACTGTTTTTT
J: TRBJ1-4
size: .
D: .
V: TRBV12-3/TRBV12-4
length: 15

CDR3: CASSFRGVSYNSPLHF
DNA: TGTGCCAGCAGCTTCCGAGGGGTCTCCTATAATTCACCCCTCCACTTT
J: TRBJ1-6
size: few
D: .
V: TRBV5-5
length: 16

CDR3: CASSLEDLGILRGTDTQYF
DNA: TGTGCCAGCAGCTTGGAGGATTTGGGGATACTCCGGGGCACAGATACGCAGTATTTT
J: TRBJ2-3
size: few
D: .
V: TRBV5-5
length: 19

CDR3: CASARLAEPTDTQYF
DNA: TGCGCCAGCGCCAGACTAGCGGAACCCACAGATACGCAGTATTTT
J: TRBJ2-3
size: .
D: TRBD2
V: TRBV4-3
length: 15

CDR3: CASSQVQGTDTQYF
DNA: TGTGCCAGCAGCCAAGTTCAGGGCACAGATACGCAGTATTTT
J: TRBJ2-3
size: few
D: .
V: TRBV14
length: 14

CDR3: CASSLGWAETYNEQFF
DNA: TGTGCCAGCAGCTTAGGTTGGGCCGAGACCTACAATGAGCAGTTCTTC
J: TRBJ2-1
size: few
D: .
V: TRBV11-3
length: 16

CDR3: CASSPGQDYEQYF
DNA: TGTGCCAGCAGTCCGGGACAGGACTACGAGCAGTACTTC
J: TRBJ2-7
size: once
D: TRBD1
V: TRBV11-2
length: 13